The 30 T cell receptor beta chains in this list originate from one sample, sequenced in a study of PD-1 blockade in classical Hodgkin lymphoma. Every single patient, without exception, relapsed after autologous stem cell transplantation, and brentuximab vedotin exposure varied. Using immunoSEQ multiplex PCR, the repertoire was profiled, and TCRdb retains in-frame clones only, with some absent. The sample lists over 15,000 clones; 82% were seen once. Sequenced material: peripheral blood mononuclear cells (PBMCs), taken before the second cycle of nivolumab. All receptors derive from a human donor with classical Hodgkin lymphoma.

V usage is TRBV7-3 and J usage is TRBJ1-4, with D hard to call. The V gene's germline CDR1 is SGHTA and CDR2 FQGTGA. Trimming left V 5 bases short and J 10 bases short, with 20 bases between. This CDR3 contains 15 residues. Here the CDR3 reads CASSPVKSPRAKLFF. The CDR3 DNA follows: TGTGCCAGCAGCCCAGTAAAGTCCCCGAGGGCAAAACTGTTTTTT.

The chain combines TRBV30 with TRBJ1-2; a weak D match, TRBD1 (5 bases). Germline V lookup: CDR1 GTSNPN, CDR2 SVGIG (reference sequence). The CDR3 totals 13 residues. Trimming took off 2 bases at V and 7 bases at J, with 14 bases between the two ends. CDR3 DNA: TGTGCCTGGAGTCGGAAGGGGAGGACTGGCTACACCTTC. This translates into CAWSRKGRTGYTF.

This clone was seen a single time. The chain has TRBV6-1 and TRBJ1-5; D gene ambiguous. The CDR3 covers 13 residues. The V end was cut by 8 bases, the J end by 6 bases, with 14 bases between. The germline V gene encodes CDR1 MNHNS and CDR2 SASEGT. The CDR3, as DNA: TGTGCCAGCGGGAGACCGACTAGTCAGCCCCAGCATTTT. Its protein is CASGRPTSQPQHF.

The rearrangement joins TRBV14 to TRBJ1-6; TRBD1 might be the D (5 bases). This CDR3 is 16 amino acids long. V was cut by 1 base and J by 7 bases, with 14 bases left in between. The germline V gene encodes CDR1 SGHDN and CDR2 FVKESK. CDR3 nucleotides: TGTGCCAGCAGCCAAGGGCCGGGACCGCTAAATTCACCCCTCCACTTT. It yields the protein CASSQGPGPLNSPLHF.

By sample share, this clone is medium-sized. V is TRBV2 and J is TRBJ2-3; TRBD2 matches 7 bases. This CDR3 is 16 amino acids long. With V trimmed by 5 bases and J by 3 bases, 11 bases remained unmatched. CDR1 is SNHLY and CDR2 is FYNNEI in the germline V gene. In nucleotides, the CDR3 is TGTGCCAGCAGTCCCTATGGCGGGGGTTCTACAGATACGCAGTATTTT. Residues: CASSPYGGGSTDTQYF.

The chain is built from TRBV7-9 and TRBJ2-3; D is unclear. The CDR3 runs 12 residues. CDR1 is SEHNR, CDR2 FQNEAQ, per germline (reference sequence). The V gene lost 6 bases and the J gene lost 0 bases, with 4 bases spanning the gap. CDR3 in amino acids: CASSGSTDTQYF. Here the CDR3 DNA reads TGTGCCAGCAGTGGGAGCACAGATACGCAGTATTTT. Combining the CDR3 with reference TRBV7-9 and TRBJ2-3 gives the whole variable domain DTGVSQNPRHKITKRGQNVTFRCDPISEHNRLYWYRQTLGQGPEFLTYFQNEAQLEKSRLLSDRFSAERPKGSFSTLEIQRTEQGDSAMYLCASSGSTDTQYFGPGTRLTVL.

The CDR3 region is CASSLERGDEQYF. The CDR3 region has the DNA TGTGCCAGCAGCTTAGAAAGGGGGGACGAGCAGTACTTC. V is TRBV7-9 and J is TRBJ2-7; D tentatively reads TRBD1 or TRBD2 (6 bases each). Germline V lookup: CDR1 SEHNR, CDR2 FQNEAQ (reference sequence). The CDR3 consists of 13 residues. V was clipped by 1 base and J by 5 bases, with 9 bases between them.

This chain connects TRBV7-8 to TRBJ1-6; D is possibly TRBD1 (5 bases). The V end was cut by 2 bases, the J end by 9 bases, with 8 bases between. The CDR3 extends over 13 amino acids. CDR1 SGHVS and CDR2 FQNEAQ come from the germline V gene. CDR3 sequence (DNA): TGTGCCAGCAGCTTATATGGGGGTTCACCCCTCCACTTT. Translating it yields CASSLYGGSPLHF.

The J gene is TRBJ2-3, the V gene TRBV9; possible D gene TRBD2, 5 bases. Germline V gene lookup returns CDR1 SGDLS and CDR2 YYNGEE. Trimming removed 5 bases at V and 0 bases at J, with 13 bases between. The CDR3 sequence is 15 residues long. CDR3 residues: CASRRGSASTDTQYF. The CDR3 region has the DNA TGTGCCAGCAGGAGAGGGAGTGCTAGCACAGATACGCAGTATTTT.

The V and J genes are TRBV5-1 and TRBJ1-2, with a possible D match to TRBD1 (5 bases). This CDR3 has 13 amino acids. The germline CDR1 and CDR2 sequences are SGHRS and YFSETQ. Trimming shortened V by 0 bases and J by 4 bases, and 7 bases separated the two germline ends. CDR3 in amino acids: CASSLAGSYGYTF. The DNA of the CDR3 is TGCGCCAGCAGCTTGGCAGGGAGCTATGGCTACACCTTC.

The V and J genes are TRBV15 and TRBJ2-3; TRBD2 matches at 13 bases. J lost 1 base, V lost 0 bases, and 4 bases had no gene match. The CDR3 spans 18 residues. The V gene's germline CDR1 is LNHNV and CDR2 YYDKDF (reference sequence). Here the CDR3 reads CATSREIGTSGGTDTQYF. The DNA for the CDR3 is TGTGCCACCAGCAGAGAGATCGGGACTAGCGGGGGCACAGATACGCAGTATTTT.

The chain is built from TRBV7-9 and TRBJ1-3; 7 bases align to TRBD1. Germline V gene data show CDR1 as SEHNR and CDR2 as FQNEAQ (reference sequence). Losses at the gene ends were 5 bases for V and 0 bases for J; bases not matched to a gene: 10. The CDR3 consists of 17 residues. CDR3 amino acids: CASSLTGTANSGNTIYF. As DNA, the CDR3 is TGTGCCAGCAGCCTAACCGGGACAGCCAACTCTGGAAACACCATATATTTT.

This clone appeared once. This sequence joins TRBV9 and TRBJ2-4; D not resolved. This CDR3 region has 14 residues. CDR1 and CDR2 (germline): SGDLS, YYNGEE. V gave up 4 bases and J gave up 5 bases, with 13 bases separating them. CDR3 sequence: CASSREVGQNIQYF. CDR3 DNA: TGTGCCAGCAGCAGGGAAGTGGGCCAAAACATTCAGTACTTC.

The rearrangement uses TRBV5-3 and TRBJ1-5; TRBD1 is a possible D gene (5 bases). TRBV5-3 is designated an ORF whose function remains uncertain. The V end was cut by 8 bases, the J end by 8 bases, with 23 bases between. The CDR3 extends over 15 amino acids. This CDR3 is CASSAGPGGGKPQHF. As DNA, the CDR3 is TGTGCCAGCAGCGCGGGACCGGGAGGAGGGAAGCCCCAGCATTTT.

The gene calls are TRBV4-3 and TRBJ2-3; 11 bases align to TRBD2. Unmatched junction bases numbered 6, after V lost 6 bases and J lost 4 bases. This CDR3 is built from 15 residues. Germline CDR1 reads LGHNA; CDR2 reads YSLEER. CDR3 residues: CASSMDSGGADTQYF. In nucleotides, the CDR3 is TGCGCCAGCAGTATGGATAGCGGGGGGGCAGATACGCAGTATTTT.

The chain links TRBV6-4 to TRBJ2-3, with 10 nucleotides matching TRBD2. CDR1 and CDR2 from the germline V gene are MRHNA and SNTAGT. V was pared by 2 bases and J by 0 bases, with 2 bases of the junction left unmatched. The CDR3 length is 16 residues. The CDR3 here is CASSDLAGESTDTQYF. CDR3 sequence (DNA): TGTGCCAGCAGTGACCTAGCGGGGGAGAGCACAGATACGCAGTATTTT.

The chain links TRBV11-2 to TRBJ2-1, with a possible D match to TRBD2 (5 bases). CDR1 is SGHAT and CDR2 is FQNNGV in the germline V gene. Trimming removed 2 bases at V and 8 bases at J, with 13 bases between. The length of the CDR3 is 14 residues. CDR3 sequence (DNA): TGTGCCAGCAGCTTATCGGACGGGGTATATGAGCAGTTCTTC. Translating it yields CASSLSDGVYEQFF.

This clone was found once. This chain connects TRBV7-7 to TRBJ2-3, with 11 bases aligning to TRBD2. CDR1 SSHAT and CDR2 FNYEAQ come from the germline V gene (reference sequence). The CDR3 contains 15 residues. The junction had 0 bases not matched to a gene; V was cut back by 3 bases and J by 1 base. CDR3 region: CASSLGLAGTDTQYF. As DNA, the CDR3 is TGTGCCAGCAGCTTGGGACTAGCGGGCACAGATACGCAGTATTTT.

The genes are TRBV9 and TRBJ1-2, with D hard to call. CDR1 and CDR2 (germline): SGDLS, YYNGEE. The V end was cut by 0 bases, the J end by 8 bases, with 8 bases between. CDR3 length: 12 residues. The CDR3 nucleotides read TGTGCCAGCAGCGTAGTTGGGATAGGCTACACCTTC. The encoded protein is CASSVVGIGYTF.

V gene TRBV7-2 combines with J gene TRBJ2-5, with TRBD2 matching over 11 bases. J lost 5 bases, V lost 5 bases, and 10 bases had no gene match. The CDR3 covers 16 residues. Germline-derived CDR1 and CDR2 are SGHTA and FQGNSA. CDR3 region: CASSQRSGGAVETQYF. CDR3 nucleotide sequence: TGTGCCAGCAGCCAACGTAGCGGGGGGGCTGTCGAGACCCAGTACTTC.

On this clone itself: At one end the junction does not follow the germline gene, possibly because of a read error. Other DNA sequences in the sample encode the same CDR3. The V call is TRBV7-3, the J call TRBJ1-2; 9 bases are a match to TRBD1. CDR3 length equals 13 residues. Germline V gene lookup returns CDR1 SGHTA and CDR2 FQGTGA. This CDR3 reads CASSRDRVGGYTF. CDR3 nucleotides: TGTGCCAGCAGCCGGGACAGGGTCGGAGGCTACACTTTC.

In nucleotides, the CDR3 is TGTGCCAGTAGTATCTCTTCGGACTCACTTCTCTACGAGCAGTACTTC. Translated: CASSISSDSLLYEQYF. This rearrangement joins TRBV19 to TRBJ2-7, with D possibly matching TRBD2 (5 bases). Germline CDR1 is LNHDA and CDR2 is SQIVND (reference sequence). CDR3 length: 16 residues. The germline V and J ends were trimmed by 3 bases and 3 bases, with 18 bases remaining between them.

This clone was observed a handful of times. V is TRBV28 and J is TRBJ2-1; 10 bases align to TRBD1. The CDR3 extends over 13 amino acids. V trimming: 8 bases; J trimming: 6 bases; junction bases outside the gene matches: 4. The V gene's germline CDR1 is MDHEN and CDR2 SYDVKM. The CDR3 DNA is TGTGCCAGCTCAAGACAGGGGGCCAATGAGCAGTTCTTC. Protein sequence: CASSRQGANEQFF.

The chain combines TRBV28 with TRBJ1-1; TRBD1 aligns across 9 bases. The CDR3 is 13 amino acids. In germline, CDR1 is MDHEN, CDR2 SYDVKM. V dropped 6 bases and J dropped 8; count of bases not matched to a gene: 7. DNA for the CDR3: TGTGCCAGCAGACCCGGGACAGGGAGAGAAGCTTTCTTT. Residues: CASRPGTGREAFF.

The gene calls are TRBV7-2 and TRBJ2-1; TRBD2 matches 10 bases. The ends lost 8 bases at V and 5 bases at J; junction bases unmatched: 3. The CDR3 runs to 13 residues. From germline, CDR1 is SGHTA and CDR2 FQGNSA. Written as DNA, the CDR3 is TGTGCCAGCCAGCGGGGGGGGCACAATGAGCAGTTCTTC. Its translation: CASQRGGHNEQFF.

The chain recombines TRBV18 with TRBJ2-6, with TRBD1 matching over 7 bases. V lost 8 bases and J lost 0; bases outside the gene matches: 1. The CDR3 is made up of 14 amino acids. Germline V gene sequence: CDR1 KGHSH, CDR2 LQKENI. In DNA form, the CDR3 reads TGTGCCAGCCAGGGGGACTCTGGGGCCAACGTCCTGACTTTC. This gives the protein CASQGDSGANVLTF.

In nucleotides, the CDR3 is TGTGCCAGCAGCAAAGATGACTGGAGCTCTGGAAACACCATATATTTT. Protein: CASSKDDWSSGNTIYF. This chain uses TRBV11-1 with TRBJ1-3; D remains unclear. Germline V gives CDR1 SGHAT, CDR2 FQDESV (reference sequence). The CDR3 has 16 residues. V lost 5 bases and J lost 0, with 14 bases in between.

This chain uses TRBV28 with TRBJ2-1; perhaps D is TRBD1 or TRBD2 (6 bases each). The CDR3 consists of 12 residues. Germline lookup yields CDR1 MDHEN and CDR2 SYDVKM. V lost 3 bases, J lost 10 bases, and 10 bases lay in between. DNA of the CDR3: TGTGCCAGCAGTTTGGGGGGCCGCGAGCAGTTCTTC. Its protein product is CASSLGGREQFF.

The chain employs TRBV10-3 and TRBJ2-7; a weak D match, TRBD1 (5 bases). This CDR3 region has 13 residues. V lost 3 bases to trimming and J lost 7 bases, with 13 bases between them. The germline V gene encodes CDR1 ENHRY and CDR2 SYGVKD. The CDR3 DNA is TGTGCCATCAGTGAAGTCAGGGTGGGTGAGCAGTACTTC. Translated: CAISEVRVGEQYF.

The chain is built from TRBV4-3 and TRBJ1-5, with unresolved D. The CDR3 is made up of 15 amino acids. Looked up from germline, CDR1 is LGHNA and CDR2 is YSLEER. V was trimmed by 0 bases and J by 6 bases, leaving 12 bases between them. The CDR3 DNA is TGCGCCAGCAGCCAAGATAGGGCCTATGGTCAGCCCCAGCATTTT. It yields the protein CASSQDRAYGQPQHF.